Below are 10 T cell receptor beta chains sequenced from a single sample in a study of T cell repertoires in aging, cancer and after chemotherapy. TCR beta rearrangements were amplified from peripheral blood genomic DNA. TRB rearrangements spanning V, D and J were amplified using mixed TRB-A/B primers. Using its own MiXCR run on the multiplex PCR reads, TCRdb lists one record per CDR3 protein. The sample yields about 8,500 distinct CDR3 sequences, over 40% seen once. Sequencing was performed on blood. These receptors originate from a human donor with a solid tumor.

The chain recombines TRBV18 with TRBJ1-5; a weak D match, TRBD1 (6 bases). V gave up 1 base and J gave up 7 bases, with 11 bases separating them. The germline V gene has CDR1 KGHSH and CDR2 LQKENI. The CDR3 loop spans 14 amino acids. DNA for the CDR3: TGTGCCAGCTCACCACTACAGGGTGGACAGCCCCAGCATTTT. It is translated as CASSPLQGGQPQHF.

This clonotype was found a few times. The J gene is TRBJ1-1, the V gene TRBV6-5; no reliable D call. Trimming took off 3 bases at V and 3 bases at J, with 8 bases between the two ends. The CDR3 extends over 13 amino acids. Germline CDR1 and CDR2: MNHEY and SVGAGI. This chain's CDR3 is CASSYWQDTEAFF. Here the CDR3 DNA reads TGTGCCAGCAGTTATTGGCAGGACACTGAAGCTTTCTTT.

The chain has TRBV6-6 and TRBJ1-4; D is perhaps TRBD1 (5 bases). V was shortened by 5 bases and J by 7 bases, with 23 bases between the two germline ends. This CDR3 is 17 amino acids long. CDR1 is MNHNY and CDR2 is SVGAGI in the germline V gene (reference sequence). The CDR3 sequence: CASSNAFYPGSSEKLFF. For the CDR3, the DNA is TGTGCCAGCAGTAACGCCTTTTACCCAGGGTCGAGTGAAAAACTGTTTTTT.

This sequence joins TRBV7-6 and TRBJ1-2, with 7 bases matching TRBD1. The CDR3 runs to 16 residues. Germline CDR1 reads SGHVS; CDR2 reads FNYEAQ. V lost 3 bases and J lost 8; bases outside the gene matches: 15. This CDR3 is CASSFGTASVDGGYTF. For the CDR3, the DNA is TGTGCCAGCAGCTTTGGGACAGCTTCTGTGGATGGAGGCTACACCTTC. Variable domain in full (rest from reference TRBV7-6 and TRBJ1-2): GAGVSQSPRYKVTKRGQDVALRCDPISGHVSLYWYRQALGQGPEFLTYFNYEAQQDKSGLPNDRFSAERPEGSISTLTIQRTEQRDSAMYRCASSFGTASVDGGYTFGSGTRLTVV.

This clonotype was detected only a few times. The chain links TRBV12-3 or TRBV12-4 to TRBJ1-1; no firm D call. The ends were cut back, 5 bases at V and 6 bases at J, with 7 bases in the middle. The CDR3 covers 11 residues. CDR3 amino acids: CASSQGPEAFF. CDR3 DNA sequence: TGTGCCAGCAGTCAAGGACCTGAAGCTTTCTTT.

This clonotype was seen more than once but under ten times. The V gene is TRBV19, the J gene TRBJ1-5, with 9 bases lining up with TRBD1. The CDR3 has 14 residues. Losses at the gene ends were 6 bases for V and 6 bases for J; bases not matched to a gene: 6. Per germline, CDR1 LNHDA and CDR2 SQIVND (reference sequence). DNA of the CDR3: TGTGCCAGTAGACTTGGACAGGGGACTCAGCCCCAGCATTTT. Translation: CASRLGQGTQPQHF.

A word on this clonotype: A junction end diverges from the germline sequence, so it may reflect a read error. This rearrangement joins TRBV27 to TRBJ2-3; D remains ambiguous. This CDR3 is 9 amino acids long. The V gene's germline CDR1 is MNHEY and CDR2 SMNVEV (reference sequence). The CDR3 here is CASSLSNGF. The DNA of the CDR3 is TGTGCCAGCAGTTTATCCAATGGTTTT.

The genes are TRBV6-5 and TRBJ1-2; 7 nucleotides match TRBD1. The CDR3 consists of 15 residues. V lost 0 bases to trimming and J lost 7 bases; unmatched junction nucleotides: 8. From germline, CDR1 is MNHEY and CDR2 SVGAGI. The CDR3, as DNA: TGTGCCAGCAGTTACTCGGACAGGCGACCGGGTGGCTACACCTTC. It encodes CASSYSDRRPGGYTF.

V usage is TRBV6-1 and J usage is TRBJ2-2; unclear D gene. The length of the CDR3 is 13 residues. Looked up from germline, CDR1 is MNHNS and CDR2 is SASEGT. Trimming cost V 8 bases and J 7 bases, with 14 bases left between them. CDR3 region: CASVVWANGELFF. The CDR3 DNA is TGTGCCAGCGTAGTTTGGGCGAACGGGGAGCTGTTTTTT.

The rearrangement joins TRBV20-1 to TRBJ2-1, with a weak D call TRBD2 (6 bases). V lost 3 bases and J lost 0, with 15 bases in between. This CDR3 has 16 residues. Germline CDR1 reads DFQATT; CDR2 reads SNEGSKA (reference sequence). The CDR3 sequence is CSASDLARRSYNEQFF. The CDR3, as DNA: TGCAGTGCTAGCGACCTAGCGCGACGCTCCTACAATGAGCAGTTCTTC.